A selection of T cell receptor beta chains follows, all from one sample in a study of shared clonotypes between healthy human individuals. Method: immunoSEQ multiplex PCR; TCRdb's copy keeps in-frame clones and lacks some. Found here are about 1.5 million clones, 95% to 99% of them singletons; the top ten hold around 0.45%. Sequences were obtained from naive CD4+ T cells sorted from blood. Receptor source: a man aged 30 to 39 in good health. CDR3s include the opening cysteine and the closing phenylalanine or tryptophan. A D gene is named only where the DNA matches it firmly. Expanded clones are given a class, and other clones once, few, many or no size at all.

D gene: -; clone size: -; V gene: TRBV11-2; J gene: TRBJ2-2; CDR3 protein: CASSFVGELFF; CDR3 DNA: TGTGCCAGCAGCTTCGTCGGGGAGCTGTTTTTT
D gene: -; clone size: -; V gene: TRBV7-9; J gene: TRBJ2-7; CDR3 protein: CASSLVRVREQYF; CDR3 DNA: TGTGCCAGCAGCTTAGTTCGGGTTCGCGAGCAGTACTTC
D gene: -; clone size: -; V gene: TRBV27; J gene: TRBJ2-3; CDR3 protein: CASSYSHTQYF; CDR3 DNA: TGTGCCAGCAGTTATAGCCATACGCAGTATTTT
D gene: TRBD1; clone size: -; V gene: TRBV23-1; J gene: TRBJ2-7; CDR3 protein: CASSQDKAGTGRSYEQYF; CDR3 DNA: TGCGCCAGCAGTCAAGACAAGGCCGGGACAGGTCGCTCCTACGAGCAGTACTTC
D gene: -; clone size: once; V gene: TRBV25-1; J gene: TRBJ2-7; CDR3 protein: CASSGFINSYEQYF; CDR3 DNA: TGTGCCAGCAGTGGCTTTATAAACTCCTACGAGCAGTACTTC
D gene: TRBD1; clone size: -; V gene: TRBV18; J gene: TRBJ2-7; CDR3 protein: CASSPLATRQGNEQYF; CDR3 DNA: TGTGCCAGCTCACCGCTCGCTACCCGACAGGGTAACGAGCAGTACTTC
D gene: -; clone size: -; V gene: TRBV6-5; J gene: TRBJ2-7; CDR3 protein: CASSLREVYEQYF; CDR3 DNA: TGTGCCAGCAGTTTGCGGGAAGTCTACGAGCAGTACTTC
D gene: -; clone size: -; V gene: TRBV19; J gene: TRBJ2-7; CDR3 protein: CASSTGRYEQYF; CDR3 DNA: TGTGCCAGTAGTACGGGGCGGTACGAGCAGTACTTC
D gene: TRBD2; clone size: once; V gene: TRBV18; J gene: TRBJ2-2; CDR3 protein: CASSPEVLAGELFF; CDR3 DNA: TGTGCCAGCTCACCAGAAGTACTAGCGGGAGAGCTGTTTTTT
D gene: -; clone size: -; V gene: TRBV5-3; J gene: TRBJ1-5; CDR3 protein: CARSPRRGAGQPQHF; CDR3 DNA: TGTGCCAGAAGCCCGAGGAGGGGGGCCGGTCAGCCCCAGCATTTT
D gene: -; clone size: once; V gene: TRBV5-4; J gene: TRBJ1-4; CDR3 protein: CASSRGQSATNEKLFF; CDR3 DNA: TGTGCCAGCAGCAGAGGACAGAGTGCAACTAATGAAAAACTGTTTTTT
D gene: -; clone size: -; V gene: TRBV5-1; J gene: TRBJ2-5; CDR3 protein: CASSLGVLSATQYF; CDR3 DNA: TGCGCCAGCAGCTTGGGGGTATTGTCCGCGACCCAGTACTTC
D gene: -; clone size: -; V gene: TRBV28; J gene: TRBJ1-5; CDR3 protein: CASIPTGVNQPQHF; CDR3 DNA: TGTGCCAGCATCCCGACGGGGGTAAATCAGCCCCAGCATTTT
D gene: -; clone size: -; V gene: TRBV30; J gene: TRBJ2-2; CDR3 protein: CAGEEMNTGELFF; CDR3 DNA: TGTGCCGGGGAAGAAATGAACACCGGGGAGCTGTTTTTT
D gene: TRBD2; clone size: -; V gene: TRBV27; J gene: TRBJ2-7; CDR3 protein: CASSLVLAGVREQYF; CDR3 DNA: TGTGCCAGCAGTTTAGTCCTAGCGGGAGTACGCGAGCAGTACTTC
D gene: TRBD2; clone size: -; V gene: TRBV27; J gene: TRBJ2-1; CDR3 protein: CASSLRKAGVSYNEQFF; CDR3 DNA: TGTGCCAGCAGTTTAAGGAAAGCGGGAGTCTCCTACAATGAGCAGTTCTTC
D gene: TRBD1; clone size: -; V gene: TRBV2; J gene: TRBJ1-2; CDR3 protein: CASSGLGQGNYGYTF; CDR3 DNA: TGTGCCAGCAGTGGATTGGGACAGGGTAACTATGGCTACACCTTC
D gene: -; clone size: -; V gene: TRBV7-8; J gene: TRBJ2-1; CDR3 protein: CASTFPAAYNEQFF; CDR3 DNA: TGTGCCAGCACCTTCCCCGCAGCCTACAATGAGCAGTTCTTC
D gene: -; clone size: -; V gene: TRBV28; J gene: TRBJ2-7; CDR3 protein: CASSSRHYEQYF; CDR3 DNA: TGTGCCAGCAGTTCGAGGCACTACGAGCAGTACTTC
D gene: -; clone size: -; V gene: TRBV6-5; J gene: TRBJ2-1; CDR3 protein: CASRPSTRNGNEQFF; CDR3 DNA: TGTGCCAGCCGACCCAGTACGCGAAACGGCAATGAGCAGTTCTTC
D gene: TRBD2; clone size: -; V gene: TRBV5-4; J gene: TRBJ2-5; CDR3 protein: CASSGAGDQETQYF; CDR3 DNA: TGTGCCAGCAGCGGAGCGGGAGACCAAGAGACCCAGTACTTC
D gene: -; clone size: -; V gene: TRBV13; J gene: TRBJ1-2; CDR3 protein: CASSSGTDYGYTF; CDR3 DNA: TGTGCCAGCAGCTCTGGGACGGACTATGGCTACACCTTC
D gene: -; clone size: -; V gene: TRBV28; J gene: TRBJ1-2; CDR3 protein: CASSLSTQGSGYTF; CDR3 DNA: TGTGCCAGCAGTTTATCAACACAGGGTTCCGGCTACACCTTC
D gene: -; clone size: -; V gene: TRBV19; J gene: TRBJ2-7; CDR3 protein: CASSSALWGEQYF; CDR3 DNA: TGTGCCAGTAGTTCGGCCCTCTGGGGCGAGCAGTACTTC
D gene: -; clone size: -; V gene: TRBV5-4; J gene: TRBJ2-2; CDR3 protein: CASSRLPGELFF; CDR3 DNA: TGTGCCAGCAGTCGACTTCCCGGGGAGCTGTTTTTT
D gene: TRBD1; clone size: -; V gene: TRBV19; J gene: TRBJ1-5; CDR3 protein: CASSILEGQGIHQPQHF; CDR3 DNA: TGTGCCAGTAGTATTCTAGAGGGACAGGGAATCCATCAGCCCCAGCATTTT
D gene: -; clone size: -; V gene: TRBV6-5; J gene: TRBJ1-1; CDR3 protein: CASSNQGTTEAFF; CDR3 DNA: TGTGCCAGCAGTAACCAGGGGACCACTGAAGCTTTCTTT
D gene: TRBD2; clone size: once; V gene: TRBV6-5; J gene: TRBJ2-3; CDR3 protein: CASRGTITDTQYF; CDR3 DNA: TGTGCCAGCAGAGGGACTATCACAGATACGCAGTATTTT
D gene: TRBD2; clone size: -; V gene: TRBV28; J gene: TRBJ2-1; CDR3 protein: CASSGRTSGNDNEQFF; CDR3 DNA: TGTGCCAGCAGTGGACGGACTAGCGGGAATGACAATGAGCAGTTCTTC
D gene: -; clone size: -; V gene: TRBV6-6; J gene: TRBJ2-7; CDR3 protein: CASKNRVLGEQYF; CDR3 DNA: TGTGCCAGCAAAAACAGGGTATTGGGCGAGCAGTACTTC
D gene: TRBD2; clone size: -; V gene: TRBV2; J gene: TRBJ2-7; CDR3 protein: CASKGDGEGEQYF; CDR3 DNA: TGTGCCAGCAAAGGCGACGGGGAGGGCGAGCAGTACTTC
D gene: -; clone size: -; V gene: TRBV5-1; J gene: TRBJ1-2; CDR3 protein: CASSPDPVNYGYTF; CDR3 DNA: TGCGCCAGCAGCCCGGACCCGGTAAACTATGGCTACACCTTC
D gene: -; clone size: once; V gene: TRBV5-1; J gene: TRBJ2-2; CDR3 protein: CASSLEVTGTTGELFF; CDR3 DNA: TGCGCCAGCAGCTTGGAGGTTACAGGGACCACCGGGGAGCTGTTTTTT
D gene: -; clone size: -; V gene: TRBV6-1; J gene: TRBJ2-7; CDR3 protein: CASSEGHASYEQYF; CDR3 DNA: TGTGCCAGCAGTGAGGGACACGCCTCCTACGAGCAGTACTTC
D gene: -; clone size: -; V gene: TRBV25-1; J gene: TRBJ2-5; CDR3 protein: CASSFRETQYF; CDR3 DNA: TGTGCCAGCAGTTTTCGGGAGACCCAGTACTTC
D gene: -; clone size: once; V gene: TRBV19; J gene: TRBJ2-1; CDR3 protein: CASSIAGANSNEQFF; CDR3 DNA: TGTGCCAGTAGTATAGCGGGAGCCAATTCCAATGAGCAGTTCTTC
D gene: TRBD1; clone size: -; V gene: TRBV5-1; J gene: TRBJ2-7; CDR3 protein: CASSSVTGVEQYF; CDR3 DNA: TGCGCCAGCAGCTCGGTGACAGGGGTAGAGCAGTACTTC
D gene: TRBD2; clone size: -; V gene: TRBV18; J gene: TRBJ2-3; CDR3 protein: CASSPRSRTSGRAGTDTQYF; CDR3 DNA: TGTGCCAGCTCACCGAGATCCAGGACTAGCGGGAGGGCCGGCACAGATACGCAGTATTTT
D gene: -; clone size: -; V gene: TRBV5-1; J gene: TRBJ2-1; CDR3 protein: CASSSPGPGTYNNEQFF; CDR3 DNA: TGCGCCAGCAGCTCCCCCGGCCCCGGGACCTACAACAATGAGCAGTTCTTC
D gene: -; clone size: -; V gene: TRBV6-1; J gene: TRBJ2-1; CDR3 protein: CASGRVAQNEQFF; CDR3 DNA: TGTGCCAGCGGGCGGGTAGCGCAAAATGAGCAGTTCTTC
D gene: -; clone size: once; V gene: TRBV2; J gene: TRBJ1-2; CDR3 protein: CASSAQRYGYTF; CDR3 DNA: TGTGCCAGCAGTGCGCAACGCTATGGCTACACCTTC
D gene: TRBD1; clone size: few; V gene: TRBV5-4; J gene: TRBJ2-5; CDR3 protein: CASSPGQGKTQYF; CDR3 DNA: TGTGCCAGCAGCCCCGGACAGGGGAAGACCCAGTACTTC
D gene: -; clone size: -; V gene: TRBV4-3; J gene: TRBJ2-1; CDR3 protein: CASSQDSIVNEQFF; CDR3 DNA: TGCGCCAGCAGCCAAGATTCAATCGTCAATGAGCAGTTCTTC
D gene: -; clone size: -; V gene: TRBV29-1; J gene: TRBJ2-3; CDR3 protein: CSVEEQGVPDTQYF; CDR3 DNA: TGCAGCGTTGAAGAACAGGGAGTTCCAGATACGCAGTATTTT
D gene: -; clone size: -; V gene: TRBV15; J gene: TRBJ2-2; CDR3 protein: CATSREGSRTGELFF; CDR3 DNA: TGTGCCACCAGCAGAGAAGGTAGCCGCACCGGGGAGCTGTTTTTT
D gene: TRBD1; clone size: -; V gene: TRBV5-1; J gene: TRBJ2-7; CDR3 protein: CASSLGSGQGDYEQYF; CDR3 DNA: TGCGCCAGCAGCTTGGGCTCTGGACAGGGGGACTACGAGCAGTACTTC
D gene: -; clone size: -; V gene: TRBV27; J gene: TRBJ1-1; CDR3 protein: CASSLARGGRRTEAFF; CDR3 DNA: TGTGCCAGCAGTTTAGCCCGTGGTGGCAGGAGGACTGAAGCTTTCTTT
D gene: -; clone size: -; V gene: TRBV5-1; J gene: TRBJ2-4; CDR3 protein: CASSLVLAKNIQYF; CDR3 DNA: TGCGCCAGCAGCTTGGTATTAGCCAAAAACATTCAGTACTTC
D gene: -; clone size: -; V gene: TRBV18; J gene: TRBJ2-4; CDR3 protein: CASSLTGRLAKNIQYF; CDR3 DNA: TGTGCCAGCTCACTGACAGGGAGGCTAGCCAAAAACATTCAGTACTTC
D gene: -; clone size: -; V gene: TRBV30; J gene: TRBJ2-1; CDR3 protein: CAWRAGGRNSYNEQFF; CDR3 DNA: TGTGCCTGGAGAGCAGGAGGGAGGAACTCCTACAATGAGCAGTTCTTC
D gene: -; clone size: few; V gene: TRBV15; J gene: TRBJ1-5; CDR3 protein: CATSRVNQPQHF; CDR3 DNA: TGTGCCACCAGCAGAGTTAATCAGCCCCAGCATTTT
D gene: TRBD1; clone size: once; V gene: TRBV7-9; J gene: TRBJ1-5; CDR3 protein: CASSPGQGDNQPQHF; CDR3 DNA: TGTGCCAGCAGCCCGGGACAGGGGGACAATCAGCCCCAGCATTTT
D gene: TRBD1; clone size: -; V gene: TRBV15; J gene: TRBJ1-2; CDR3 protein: CATSRGGTGYGYTF; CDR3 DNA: TGTGCCACCAGCAGAGGAGGGACAGGATACGGCTACACCTTC